This TCR beta chain was identified during a study of cytomegalovirus exposure and HLA in healthy donors. Whole-study context: Inside one of the first data releases sat roughly 80 million unique TCRs taken from HLA-typed donors. Study-wide points: Sequences of the TCR beta chain were said to predict the HLA-A and HLA-B alleles of most subjects accurately. Per a prior analysis, the majority of TCR beta V segments were productive roughly 87% or roughly 30% of the time.

Vbeta (60) and Jbeta (13) primers were used in the PCR. The repertoire was sequenced with immunoSEQ multiplex PCR; TCRdb's copy has only in-frame clones and lacks some. This sample has approximately 190,000 clones; about nine tenths occur once, and the top ten carry 1% to 1.4%. A remark on this clone: The antigen remains undetermined.

The V segment lost 5 bases and the J segment 0 bases; nucleotides outside the gene matches: 2. Germline-derived CDR1 and CDR2 are SEHNR and FQNEAQ (reference sequence). The CDR3 is 14 residues long. The sample was PBMCs. The receptor was derived from a boy younger than 10 in good health and CMV-seronegative. This chain uses TRBV7-9 with TRBJ1-1, with 8 bases identical to TRBD1. The CDR3 protein is CASSAQGVNTEAFF. The CDR3 nucleotides are TGTGCCAGCAGCGCACAGGGGGTGAACACTGAAGCTTTCTTT.